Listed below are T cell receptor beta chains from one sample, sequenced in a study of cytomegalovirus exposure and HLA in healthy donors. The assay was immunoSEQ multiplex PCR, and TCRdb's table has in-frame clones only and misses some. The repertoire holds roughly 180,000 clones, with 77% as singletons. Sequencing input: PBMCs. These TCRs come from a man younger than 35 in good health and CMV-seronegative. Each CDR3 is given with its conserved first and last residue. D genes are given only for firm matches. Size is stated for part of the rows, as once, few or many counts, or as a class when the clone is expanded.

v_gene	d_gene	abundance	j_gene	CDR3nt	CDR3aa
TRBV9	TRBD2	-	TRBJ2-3	TGTGCCAGCAGCCACTCCTACGGGACTAGCAAATATACGCAGTATTTT	CASSHSYGTSKYTQYF
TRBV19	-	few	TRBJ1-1	TGTGCCAGTAGTATTCGCAGGGATCTCACTGAAGCTTTCTTT	CASSIRRDLTEAFF
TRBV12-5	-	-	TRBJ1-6	TGTGCTAGTGGTTTGCAGGGGCCTTCACCCCTCCACTTT	CASGLQGPSPLHF
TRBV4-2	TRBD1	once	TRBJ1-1	TGTGCCAGCAGCCAATTTGGACAGGGTCTAAACACTGAAGCTTTCTTT	CASSQFGQGLNTEAFF
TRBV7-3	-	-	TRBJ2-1	TGTGCCAGCAGCTATGGGGGGGCTCGCGATGAGCAGTTCTTC	CASSYGGARDEQFF
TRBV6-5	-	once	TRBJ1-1	TGTGCCAGCAGTTACATCGGACAGGAAGCTTTCTTT	CASSYIGQEAFF
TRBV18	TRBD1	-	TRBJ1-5	TGTGCCAGCTCACCAAACAGGGGTTATAGCAATCAGCCCCAGCATTTT	CASSPNRGYSNQPQHF
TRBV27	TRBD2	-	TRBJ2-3	TGTGCCAGCAGTTTCTCTGGTCTAGCGGGATTTACGGGAGATACGCAGTATTTT	CASSFSGLAGFTGDTQYF
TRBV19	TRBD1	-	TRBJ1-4	TGTGCCAGTAGTATAGAAACAGGGGGCATGGAAAAACTGTTTTTT	CASSIETGGMEKLFF
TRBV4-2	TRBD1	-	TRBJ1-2	TGTGCCAGCAGCCAAGAGGTGGGACAGGGTGGGGGCTATGGCTACACCTTC	CASSQEVGQGGGYGYTF
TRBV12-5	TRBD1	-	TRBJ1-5	TGTGCTAGTGGTTTGGTTGTAGGACAGGGTATTAGCCAGCCCCAGCATTTT	CASGLVVGQGISQPQHF
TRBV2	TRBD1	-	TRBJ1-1	TGTGCCAGCAGTGAATTCGGTGACAGGGGAGGGGGAACGGGTACTGAAGCTTTCTTT	CASSEFGDRGGGTGTEAFF
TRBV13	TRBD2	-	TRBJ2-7	TGTGCCAGCAGCTGGGGACTAGCGGGATCCTACGAGCAGTACTTC	CASSWGLAGSYEQYF
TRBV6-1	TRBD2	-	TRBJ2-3	TGTGCCAGCAGGGGACTAGCTAGGACTGCAGATACGCAGTATTTT	CASRGLARTADTQYF
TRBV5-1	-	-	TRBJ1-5	TGCGCCAGCAGCTTGGTGGCAGGGGTTAATCAGCCCCAGCATTTT	CASSLVAGVNQPQHF
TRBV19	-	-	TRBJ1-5	TGTGCCAGTAGTATCCGGGACTTCCTGGCGGATCAGCCCCAGCATTTT	CASSIRDFLADQPQHF
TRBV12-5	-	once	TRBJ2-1	TGTGCTAGTGGTATCGGACTGTCGGGGCAGTTCTTC	CASGIGLSGQFF
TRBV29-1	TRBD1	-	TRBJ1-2	TGCAGCGTACCGACAGGGATTGGCTACACCTTC	CSVPTGIGYTF
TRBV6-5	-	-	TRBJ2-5	TGTGCCAGCAAGGCGGGTCAAGAGACCCAGTACTTC	CASKAGQETQYF
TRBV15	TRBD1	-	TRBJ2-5	TGTGCCACCAGCACCGGGACAGGGGCGGTTAGGACCCAGTACTTC	CATSTGTGAVRTQYF
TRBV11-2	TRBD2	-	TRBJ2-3	TGTGCCAGCCGCTCACGGGGGGGACCGGGCATCCCGACCACAGATACGCAGTATTTT	CASRSRGGPGIPTTDTQYF
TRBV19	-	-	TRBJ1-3	TGTGCCACAGAGACCACAGGGCCTGGAAACACCATATATTTT	CATETTGPGNTIYF
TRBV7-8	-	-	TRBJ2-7	TGTGCCAGCAGCATCTCGACAGCCTACGAGCAGTACTTC	CASSISTAYEQYF
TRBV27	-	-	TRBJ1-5	TGTGCCAGCAGCCCAGGGGCCGACAATCAGCCCCAGCATTTT	CASSPGADNQPQHF
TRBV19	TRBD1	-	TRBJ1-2	TGTGCCAGTGTCGGGGACAGGGGGCGAAGCGGCTATGGCTACACCTTC	CASVGDRGRSGYGYTF
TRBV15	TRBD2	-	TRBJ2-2	TGTGCCACCAGTTCAGCGGGAGGGCAAACCGGGGAGCTGTTTTTT	CATSSAGGQTGELFF
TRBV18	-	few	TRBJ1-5	TGTGCCAGCTCACCACCGAGCGCACGGGGCAATCAGCCCCAGCATTTT	CASSPPSARGNQPQHF
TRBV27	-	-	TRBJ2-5	TGTGCCAGCATCTCTTGGGTAGACAGCCCGTACCTTGAGACCCAGTACTTC	CASISWVDSPYLETQYF
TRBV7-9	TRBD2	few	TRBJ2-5	TGTGCCACCTCCCGGGGGGGGGTACAAGAGACCCAGTACTTC	CATSRGGVQETQYF
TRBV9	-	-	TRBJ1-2	TGTGCCAGCACCATCGGGGGAAGGGGAGGGCCTAACTATGGCTACACCTTC	CASTIGGRGGPNYGYTF
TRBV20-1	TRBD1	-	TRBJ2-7	TGCAGTGCCTATAGGGGGCGCGAGCAGTACTTC	CSAYRGREQYF
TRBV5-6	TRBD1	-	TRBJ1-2	TGTGCCAGCAGCCCTACTGCAGGGGGGTTCTATGGCTACACCTTC	CASSPTAGGFYGYTF
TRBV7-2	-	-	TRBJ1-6	TGTGCCAGCAGCTTAGAGGGGGGGACTTCCTATAATTCACCCCTCCACTTT	CASSLEGGTSYNSPLHF
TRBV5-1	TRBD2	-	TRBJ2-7	TGCGCCAGCAGCTTAGTTAGCGGGGTGACGTCTTTGGAGCAGTACTTC	CASSLVSGVTSLEQYF
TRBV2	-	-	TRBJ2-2	TGTGCCGGGAGGGGGGTTCGTACCGGGGAGCTGTTTTTT	CAGRGVRTGELFF
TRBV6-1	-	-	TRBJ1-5	TGTGCCAGCAGTGAAGCGGAGGACAGCGTTCAGCCCCAGCATTTT	CASSEAEDSVQPQHF
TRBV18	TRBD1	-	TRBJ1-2	TGTGCCAGCTCAGCCGACAGGGGGCGCATGGCTCATGGCTACACCTTC	CASSADRGRMAHGYTF
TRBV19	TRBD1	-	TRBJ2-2	TGTGCCAGTAGTCCCCCACAGGGGATGCCACCCGGGGAGCTGTTTTTT	CASSPPQGMPPGELFF
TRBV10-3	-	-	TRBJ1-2	TGTGCCATCAGGCGCCAGGAGGGCGGTGGCTACACCTTC	CAIRRQEGGGYTF
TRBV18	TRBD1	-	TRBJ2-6	TGTGCCAGCTCACCCCAGGGGGCTGGGGCCAACGTCCTGACTTTC	CASSPQGAGANVLTF
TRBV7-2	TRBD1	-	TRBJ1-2	TGTGCCAGCAGCTTAGGGGGACAGCTCCTTATGGGCTACACCTTC	CASSLGGQLLMGYTF
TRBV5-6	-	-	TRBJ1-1	TGTGCCAGCAGCTTGAATAACAGGCTGTACACTGAGGCTTTCTTT	CASSLNNRLYTEAFF
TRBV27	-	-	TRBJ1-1	TGTGCCAGCAGACGGGGAATCGGGGAAGCTTTCTTT	CASRRGIGEAFF
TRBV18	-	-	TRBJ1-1	TGTGCCAGCTCACCGGTTGCCGAGAGGGCTGAAGCTTTCTTT	CASSPVAERAEAFF
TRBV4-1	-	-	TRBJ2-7	TGCGCCAGCAGCCAAGTTTTGCACCCACTCTCCTACGAGCAGTACTTC	CASSQVLHPLSYEQYF
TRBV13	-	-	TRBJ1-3	TGTGCCAGCAGCTTAGACGGACAGTTCTCTGGAAACACCATATATTTT	CASSLDGQFSGNTIYF
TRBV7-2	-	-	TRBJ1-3	TGTGCCAGCAGCACTAGCCGGGCTGGAAACACCATATATTTT	CASSTSRAGNTIYF
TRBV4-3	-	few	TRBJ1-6	TGCGCCAGCAGCCAAGAACGGTTGTCGGGGGGACCCCTCCACTTT	CASSQERLSGGPLHF
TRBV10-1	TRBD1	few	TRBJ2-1	TGCGCCAGCAGTGAATGGACAGGAGATCTTGAGCAGTTCTTC	CASSEWTGDLEQFF
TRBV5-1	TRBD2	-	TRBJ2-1	TGCGCCAGCAGCTTCACTAGCGGGAGTTTCAATGAGCAGTTCTTC	CASSFTSGSFNEQFF
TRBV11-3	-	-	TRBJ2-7	TGTGCCAGCAGCTTAGGACAACACTACGAGCAGTACTTC	CASSLGQHYEQYF
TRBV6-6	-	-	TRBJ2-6	TGTGCCAGCAGTAATCCTGCGGGCTCTGGGGCCAACGTCCTGACTTTC	CASSNPAGSGANVLTF
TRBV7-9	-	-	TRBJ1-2	TGTGCCAGCAGCTCTGGGTCGGGGTGGGATGGCTACACCTTC	CASSSGSGWDGYTF
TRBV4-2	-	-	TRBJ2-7	TGTGCCAGCAGCCGGTCCGGTCAGGGGATCAGCGAGCAGTACTTC	CASSRSGQGISEQYF
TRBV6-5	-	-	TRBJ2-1	TGTGCCAGCAGTTCAGGGGAGGGGGGCAATGAGCAGTTCTTC	CASSSGEGGNEQFF
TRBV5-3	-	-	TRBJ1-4	TGTGCCAGAAGCCGATACGATACAGGAGAAGCAACTAATGAAAAACTGTTTTTT	CARSRYDTGEATNEKLFF
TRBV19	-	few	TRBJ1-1	TGTGCCAGTAGTATAAGGACAAAAATGAACACTGAAGCTTTCTTT	CASSIRTKMNTEAFF